The next 21 T cell receptor beta chains were all read from a single sample in a study of molecular identifiers for immune sequencing clone quantification. TCRdb itself ran the PCR reads through MiXCR, one entry per CDR3 protein. The sample yields roughly 100,000 distinct CDR3 sequences, 35% seen once. The specimen was naive CD8+ T cells from blood, with Jurkat cell RNA spiked in. Indicated subset: FACS-sorted CD8+CD4-CCR7+CD45RA+ naive T cells. These receptors all stem from a human donor in good health. Some libraries in this study had Jurkat cell RNA spiked in.

This clonotype has ten or more counts. The chain recombines TRBV9 with TRBJ1-4; D gene uncertain. CDR3 length: 15 amino acids. Germline CDR1 reads SGDLS; CDR2 reads YYNGEE. Between the trimmed V and J ends, which lost 4 bases and 0 bases, there was a span of 10 bases. CDR3 coding DNA: TGTGCCAGCAGCCCCAAGACCGCAACTAATGAAAAACTGTTTTTT. Encoded protein: CASSPKTATNEKLFF.

The genes are TRBV11-2 and TRBJ2-3; 7 positions match TRBD2. V trimming: 5 bases; J trimming: 3 bases; junction bases outside the gene matches: 11. The V gene's germline CDR1 is SGHAT and CDR2 FQNNGV. The CDR3 length is 16 residues. CDR3 region: CASSPDWGRETDTQYF. The CDR3, as DNA: TGTGCCAGCAGCCCTGACTGGGGGAGGGAGACAGATACGCAGTATTTT.

In the case of this clonotype: Relative to the germline gene, one junction end is altered; a read error may explain this. V usage is TRBV2 and J usage is TRBJ2-5; unclear D gene. CDR1 and CDR2 from the germline V gene are SNHLY and FYNNEI. The CDR3 contains 18 residues. CDR3 sequence (DNA): TGTGCCAGCAGTGAAGACTTTGGCAGCGCTACTCAACAAGAGACCCTGTACTTC. It encodes CASSEDFGSATQQETLYF. The full variable domain, rest sourced from reference TRBV2 and TRBJ2-5, is EPEVTQTPSHQVTQMGQEVILRCVPISNHLYFYWYRQILGQKVEFLVSFYNNEISEKSEIFDDQFSVERPDGSNFTLKIRSTKLEDSAMYFCASSEDFGSATQQETLYFGPGTRLLVL.

The rearrangement uses TRBV29-1 and TRBJ2-7; tentatively, D is TRBD1 (6 bases). The V gene's germline CDR1 is SQVTM and CDR2 ANQGSEA. This CDR3 spans 13 amino acids. Trimming removed 3 bases from V and 2 bases from J, with 11 bases in between. The CDR3, as DNA: TGCAGCGTTGAGTCAGGACAGACCTACGAGCAGTACTTC. This sequence encodes CSVESGQTYEQYF.

The chain recombines TRBV18 with TRBJ1-1; TRBD1 matches at 7 bases. The CDR3 is made up of 12 amino acids. The germline V gene encodes CDR1 KGHSH and CDR2 LQKENI. V dropped 4 bases and J dropped 7; count of bases not matched to a gene: 3. CDR3 residues: CASSLSGGEAFF. The DNA of the CDR3 is TGTGCCAGCTCACTCTCAGGGGGTGAAGCTTTCTTT.

V is TRBV6-1 and J is TRBJ2-7, with a weak D call TRBD1 (5 bases). Germline lookup yields CDR1 MNHNS and CDR2 SASEGT. V shed 3 bases and J shed 4 bases, with 10 bases lying between them. This CDR3 comprises 13 residues. CDR3 nucleotide sequence: TGTGCCAGCAGTGATAGTGGGGCATACGAGCAGTACTTC. Its protein is CASSDSGAYEQYF.

This clonotype was observed a handful of times. The rearrangement links TRBV28 to TRBJ2-7; the match to TRBD2 covers 7 bases. This CDR3 contains 14 residues. CDR1 and CDR2 (germline): MDHEN, SYDVKM. With 6 bases clipped from V and 0 bases from J, the junction kept 5 bases outside the gene matches. This chain's CDR3 is CASSQAGLSYEQYF. DNA for the CDR3: TGTGCCAGCAGCCAAGCGGGACTCTCCTACGAGCAGTACTTC.

Concerning this clonotype itself: This may be a read error, as it is one base from a much larger clone. This rearrangement joins TRBV14 to TRBJ2-1; 9 bases line up with TRBD2. CDR3 length equals 17 residues. The germline V gene has CDR1 SGHDN and CDR2 FVKESK. The J segment lost 7 bases and the V segment lost 0 bases, leaving 10 bases of the junction unmatched. This chain's CDR3 is CASSQDRGAGGRNEQFF. CDR3 sequence (DNA): TGTGCCAGCAGCCAAGATCGAGGAGCGGGAGGACGGAATGAGCAGTTCTTC. Full variable domain (remainder filled in from reference TRBV14 and TRBJ2-1): EAGVTQFPSHSVIEKGQTVTLRCDPISGHDNLYWYRRVMGKEIKFLLHFVKESKQDESGMPNNRFLAERTGGTYSTLKVQPAELEDSGVYFCASSQDRGAGGRNEQFFGPGTRLTVL.

The chain's CDR3 is CASTDSGANVLTF. The DNA of the CDR3 is TGTGCCAGCACTGACTCTGGGGCCAACGTCCTGACTTTC. The chain combines TRBV9 with TRBJ2-6; D gene uncertain. Germline CDR1 SGDLS, CDR2 YYNGEE. The V end was cut by 6 bases, the J end by 0 bases, with 4 bases between. This CDR3 has 13 residues. Full variable domain (outside the CDR3, taken from reference TRBV9 and TRBJ2-6): DSGVTQTPKHLITATGQRVTLRCSPRSGDLSVYWYQQSLDQGLQFLIQYYNGEERAKGNILERFSAQQFPDLHSELNLSSLELGDSALYFCASTDSGANVLTFGAGSRLTVL.

This clonotype was found a few times. The rearrangement joins TRBV6-1 to TRBJ2-7; D remains unclear. Trimming pared 6 bases from V and 5 bases from J, leaving 11 bases between. The CDR3 loop spans 12 amino acids. The germline gives CDR1 MNHNS, CDR2 SASEGT. Here the CDR3 reads CASRTGVNEQYF. The CDR3 bases are TGTGCCAGCAGGACTGGGGTCAACGAGCAGTACTTC.

This clonotype has only a few counts. This chain uses TRBV4-3 with TRBJ2-3; D is possibly TRBD2 (6 bases). CDR3 length: 16 residues. V lost 0 bases to trimming and J lost 3 bases, with 13 bases between them. From germline, CDR1 is LGHNA and CDR2 YSLEER. The CDR3 sequence is CASSQDPAGPTDTQYF. Here the CDR3 DNA reads TGCGCCAGCAGCCAAGATCCGGCGGGGCCTACAGATACGCAGTATTTT.

Note on this clonotype: At one of its ends the junction is not consistent with the germline gene, which may arise from a read error. The chain uses TRBV7-9 and TRBJ2-4; 11 bases match TRBD2. Germline CDR1 and CDR2: SEHNR and FQNEAQ (reference sequence). This CDR3 contains 16 residues. The CDR3 nucleotides read TGTGCCAGCACCCACACTAGCGGGAGAGGCAAAAACATTAAGTACTTC. It specifies CASTHTSGRGKNIKYF.

This clonotype showed up just a few times. CDR3 nucleotides: TGTGCCAGCAGCTCCGGGACGGCAACTAATGAAAAACTGTTTTTT. It specifies CASSSGTATNEKLFF. The chain joins TRBV11-1 to TRBJ1-4, with D maybe TRBD1 (5 bases). The germline V and J ends were trimmed by 4 bases and 0 bases, with 9 bases remaining between them. The CDR3 covers 15 residues. Germline V gives CDR1 SGHAT, CDR2 FQDESV (reference sequence).

The gene calls are TRBV7-2 and TRBJ2-3; D unresolved. The tail of the sequence fits TRBJ1-5 better, so the J call may be wrong. Looked up from germline, CDR1 is SGHTA and CDR2 is FQGNSA. CDR3 size: 18 residues. CDR3 in DNA: TGTGCCAGCAGCTTAGAGGACCTACCGGGAGGATTCACAGATACGCAGCATTTT. It codes for CASSLEDLPGGFTDTQHF.

This clonotype has ten or more counts. V gene TRBV7-8 combines with J gene TRBJ1-1; TRBD1 might be the D (5 bases). The CDR3 loop spans 17 amino acids. Germline V gene sequence: CDR1 SGHVS, CDR2 FQNEAQ. V lost 1 base and J 0 bases, leaving 15 bases between the germline ends. Here the CDR3 DNA reads TGTGCCAGCAGCTTAGGTCGGCAGGGTCCTATGAACACTGAAGCTTTCTTT. Protein sequence: CASSLGRQGPMNTEAFF.

This clonotype was counted between two and nine times. This rearrangement joins TRBV19 to TRBJ1-3; D unclear. V was clipped by 4 bases and J by 7 bases, with 17 bases between them. The V gene's germline CDR1 is LNHDA and CDR2 SQIVND (reference sequence). The CDR3 is made up of 15 amino acids. The CDR3 nucleotides read TGTGCCAGTAGTACCTCAACGGACCCAATCAACACCATATATTTT. This codes for CASSTSTDPINTIYF.

The chain uses TRBV6-2 or TRBV6-3 and TRBJ2-5; no definite D call. V shed 10 bases and J shed 4 bases, with 16 bases lying between them. Germline V CDR1 and CDR2: MNHEY, SVGEGT. The CDR3 has 13 residues. Here the CDR3 reads CATWLGLRETQYF. The CDR3 bases are TGTGCCACCTGGTTAGGGCTAAGAGAGACCCAGTACTTC.

This clonotype was counted at least ten times. The chain recombines TRBV10-3 with TRBJ1-1; D perhaps matches TRBD1 (5 bases). Germline V gene sequence: CDR1 ENHRY, CDR2 SYGVKD. Trimming took 4 bases from V and 7 from J, leaving 13 bases between them. This CDR3 region has 13 residues. This CDR3 is CAISVGGLGEAFF. For the CDR3, the DNA is TGTGCCATCAGTGTCGGGGGTCTGGGTGAAGCTTTCTTT.

The rearrangement joins TRBV19 to TRBJ2-2; D not certain. There are 16 residues in the CDR3. V was clipped by 3 bases and J by 5 bases, with 16 bases between them. CDR1 is LNHDA, CDR2 SQIVND, per germline (reference sequence). The CDR3 DNA follows: TGTGCCAGTAGTATCGCGGTCCTTGGTAGGACCGGGGAGCTGTTTTTT. The encoded protein is CASSIAVLGRTGELFF. Variable domain in full (rest from reference TRBV19 and TRBJ2-2): DGGITQSPKYLFRKEGQNVTLSCEQNLNHDAMYWYRQDPGQGLRLIYYSQIVNDFQKGDIAEGYSVSREKKESFPLTVTSAQKNPTAFYLCASSIAVLGRTGELFFGEGSRLTVL.

This clonotype was counted only a few times. CDR3 amino acids: CASSMAGLKLRGEQFF. The CDR3 coding sequence is TGTGCCAGTAGTATGGCGGGGCTAAAACTTAGAGGTGAGCAGTTCTTC. The chain links TRBV19 to TRBJ2-1, with TRBD2 as a possible D gene (6 bases). Germline-derived CDR1 and CDR2 are LNHDA and SQIVND (reference sequence). The V and J ends lost 3 bases and 9 bases respectively, with 21 bases between them. This CDR3 has 16 amino acids.

This sequence joins TRBV7-9 and TRBJ2-7; no clear D gene. Germline loops: CDR1 SEHNR, CDR2 FQNEAQ (reference sequence). V was clipped by 1 base and J by 5 bases, with 9 bases between them. This CDR3 is built from 13 residues. In nucleotides, the CDR3 is TGTGCCAGCAGCTTAGGGTGGGCAGACGAGCAGTACTTC. Protein: CASSLGWADEQYF. Full variable domain (outside the CDR3, taken from reference TRBV7-9 and TRBJ2-7): DTGVSQNPRHKITKRGQNVTFRCDPISEHNRLYWYRQTLGQGPEFLTYFQNEAQLEKSRLLSDRFSAERPKGSFSTLEIQRTEQGDSAMYLCASSLGWADEQYFGPGTRLTVT.